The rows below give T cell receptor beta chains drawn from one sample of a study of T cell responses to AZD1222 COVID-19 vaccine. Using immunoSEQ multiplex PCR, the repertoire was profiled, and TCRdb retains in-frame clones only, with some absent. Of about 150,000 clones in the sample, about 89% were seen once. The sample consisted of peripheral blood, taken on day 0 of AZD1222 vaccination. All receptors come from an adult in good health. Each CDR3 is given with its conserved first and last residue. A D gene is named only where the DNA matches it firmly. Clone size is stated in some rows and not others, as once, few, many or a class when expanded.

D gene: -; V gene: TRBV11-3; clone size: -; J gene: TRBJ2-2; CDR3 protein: CASSANSGELFF; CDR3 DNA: TGTGCCAGCAGCGCGAATTCCGGGGAGCTGTTTTTT
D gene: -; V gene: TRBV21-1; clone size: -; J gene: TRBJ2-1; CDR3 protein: CASSNPSHEQFF; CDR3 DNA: TGTGCCAGCAGCAACCCCTCTCATGAGCAGTTCTTC
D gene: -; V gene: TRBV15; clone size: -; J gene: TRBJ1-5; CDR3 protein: CATSTGRLYQPQHF; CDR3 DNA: TGTGCCACCAGCACCGGGCGACTCTATCAGCCCCAGCATTTT
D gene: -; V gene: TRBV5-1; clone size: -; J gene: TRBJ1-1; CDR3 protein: CASSLGLEAFF; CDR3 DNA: TGCGCCAGCAGCTTGGGTTTAGAAGCTTTCTTT
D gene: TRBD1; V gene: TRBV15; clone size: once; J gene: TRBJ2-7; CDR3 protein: CATSRGQGSANEQYF; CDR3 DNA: TGTGCCACCAGCAGGGGACAGGGGTCGGCGAACGAGCAGTACTTC
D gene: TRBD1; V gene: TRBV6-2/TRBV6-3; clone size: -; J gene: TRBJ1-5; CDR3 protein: CASSYPQGVRGPQHF; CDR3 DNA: TGTGCCAGCAGTTACCCCCAGGGGGTCAGGGGGCCCCAGCATTTT
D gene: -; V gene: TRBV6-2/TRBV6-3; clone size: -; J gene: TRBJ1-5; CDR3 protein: CASSLVYNQPQHF; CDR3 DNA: TGTGCCAGCAGTCTGGTTTACAATCAGCCCCAGCATTTT
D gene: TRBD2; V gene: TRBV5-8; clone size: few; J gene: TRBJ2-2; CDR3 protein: CASVIAGARGTGELFF; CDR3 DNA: TGTGCCAGCGTCATAGCGGGAGCGCGGGGCACCGGGGAGCTGTTTTTT
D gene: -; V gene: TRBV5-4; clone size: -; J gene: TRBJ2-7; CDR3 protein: CASSPAYGVDEQYF; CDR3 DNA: TGTGCCAGCAGCCCCGCTTACGGGGTCGACGAGCAGTACTTC
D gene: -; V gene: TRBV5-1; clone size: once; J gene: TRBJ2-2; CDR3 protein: CASSLTSGVTGELFF; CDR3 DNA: TGCGCCAGCAGCTTGACTTCAGGGGTCACCGGGGAGCTGTTTTTT
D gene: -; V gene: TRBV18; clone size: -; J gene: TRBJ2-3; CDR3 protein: CASSPDYGTDTQYF; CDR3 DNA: TGTGCCAGCTCACCAGATTATGGCACAGATACGCAGTATTTT
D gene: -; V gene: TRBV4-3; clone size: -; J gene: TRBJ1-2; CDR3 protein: CASSQDTRQGYGYTF; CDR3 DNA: TGCGCCAGCAGCCAAGATACCAGGCAAGGGTATGGCTACACCTTC
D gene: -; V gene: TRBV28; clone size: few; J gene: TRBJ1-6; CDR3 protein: CASVLIMGSPLHF; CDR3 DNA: TGTGCCAGTGTCCTTATAATGGGTTCACCCCTCCACTTT
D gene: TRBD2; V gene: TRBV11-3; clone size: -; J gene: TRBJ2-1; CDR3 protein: CASAAGGSGNNEQFF; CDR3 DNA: TGTGCCAGCGCGGCTGGCGGGAGTGGGAACAATGAGCAGTTCTTC
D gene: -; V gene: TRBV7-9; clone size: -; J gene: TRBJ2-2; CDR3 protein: CATKGGELFF; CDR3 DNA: TGTGCCACGAAGGGCGGGGAGCTGTTTTTT
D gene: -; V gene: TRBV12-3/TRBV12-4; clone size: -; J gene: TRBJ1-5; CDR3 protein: CASSFGRQPQHF; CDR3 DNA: TGTGCCAGCAGTTTTGGGAGGCAGCCCCAGCATTTT
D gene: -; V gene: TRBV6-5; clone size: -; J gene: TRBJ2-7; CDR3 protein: CASSSLQGYEQYF; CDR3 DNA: TGTGCCAGCAGTTCCCTACAGGGTTACGAGCAGTACTTC
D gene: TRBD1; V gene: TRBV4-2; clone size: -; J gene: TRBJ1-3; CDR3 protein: CASSQETGNSGNTIYF; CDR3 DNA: TGTGCCAGCAGCCAGGAGACAGGGAACTCTGGAAACACCATATATTTT
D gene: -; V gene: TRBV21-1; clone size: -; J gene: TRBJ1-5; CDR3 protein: CASSKVSGVNQPQHF; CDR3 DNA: TGTGCCAGCAGCAAAGTGTCCGGGGTTAATCAGCCCCAGCATTTT
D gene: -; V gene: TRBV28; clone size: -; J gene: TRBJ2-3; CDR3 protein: CASEQTSDTQYF; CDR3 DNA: TGTGCCAGCGAACAGACCTCAGATACGCAGTATTTT
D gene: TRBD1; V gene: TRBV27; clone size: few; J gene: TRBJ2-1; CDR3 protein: CASWDRRSSYNEQFF; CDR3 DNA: TGTGCCAGCTGGGACAGGAGAAGCTCCTACAATGAGCAGTTCTTC
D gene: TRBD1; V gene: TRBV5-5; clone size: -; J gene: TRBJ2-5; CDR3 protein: CASSRGGTGGGETQYF; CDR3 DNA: TGTGCCAGCAGTCGGGGCGGGACAGGGGGCGGCGAGACCCAGTACTTC
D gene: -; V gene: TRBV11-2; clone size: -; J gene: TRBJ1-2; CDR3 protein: CASSLPGGYGYTF; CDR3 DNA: TGTGCCAGCAGCTTACCCGGCGGCTATGGCTACACCTTC
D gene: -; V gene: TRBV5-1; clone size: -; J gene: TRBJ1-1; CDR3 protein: CASSPRPNTEAFF; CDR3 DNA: TGCGCCAGCAGCCCACGACCTAACACTGAAGCTTTCTTT
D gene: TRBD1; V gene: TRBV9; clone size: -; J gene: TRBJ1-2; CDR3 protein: CASSVEGQGLGGYTF; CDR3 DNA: TGTGCCAGCAGCGTAGAGGGACAGGGATTGGGAGGCTACACCTTC
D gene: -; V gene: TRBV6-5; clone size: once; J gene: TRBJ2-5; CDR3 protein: CASSYSTGRLETQYF; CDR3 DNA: TGTGCCAGCAGTTACTCAACGGGCCGACTGGAGACCCAGTACTTC
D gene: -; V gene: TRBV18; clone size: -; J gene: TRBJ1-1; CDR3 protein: CASSRIDSMNTEAFF; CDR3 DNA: TGTGCCAGCTCACGTATCGACAGTATGAACACTGAAGCTTTCTTT
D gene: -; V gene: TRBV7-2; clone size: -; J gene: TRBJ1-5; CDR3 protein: CASSYSSGGNQPQHF; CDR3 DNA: TGTGCCAGCAGCTACTCCTCCGGGGGGAACCAGCCCCAGCATTTT
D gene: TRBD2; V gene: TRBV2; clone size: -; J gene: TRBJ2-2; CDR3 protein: CASSEWGAGGSGELFF; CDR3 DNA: TGTGCCAGCAGTGAATGGGGGGCGGGAGGATCCGGGGAGCTGTTTTTT
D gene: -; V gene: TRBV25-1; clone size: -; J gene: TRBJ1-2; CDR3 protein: CASSESKGRRYGYTF; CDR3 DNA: TGTGCCAGCAGTGAATCGAAGGGGCGGAGGTATGGCTACACCTTC
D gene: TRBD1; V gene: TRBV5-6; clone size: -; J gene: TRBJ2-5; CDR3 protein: CASSWTGRQTQYF; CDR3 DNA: TGTGCCAGCAGTTGGACAGGGCGGCAGACCCAGTACTTC
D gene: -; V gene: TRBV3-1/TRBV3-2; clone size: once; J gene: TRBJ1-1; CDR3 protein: CASSLLTGTEAFF; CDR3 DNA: TGTGCCAGCAGCCTCCTGACCGGCACTGAAGCTTTCTTT
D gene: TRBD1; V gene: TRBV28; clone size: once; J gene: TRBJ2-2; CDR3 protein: CASRTGTGRTELFF; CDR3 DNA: TGTGCCAGCAGGACCGGGACAGGGCGAACGGAGCTGTTTTTT
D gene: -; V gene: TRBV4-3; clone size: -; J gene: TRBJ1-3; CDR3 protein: CASSQAFGATGNTIYF; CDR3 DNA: TGCGCCAGCAGCCAAGCATTTGGGGCAACCGGTAACACCATATATTTT
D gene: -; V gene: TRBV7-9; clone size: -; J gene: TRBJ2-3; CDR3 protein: CASSFSSGSQYF; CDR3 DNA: TGTGCCAGCAGCTTTTCCAGCGGCTCGCAGTATTTT
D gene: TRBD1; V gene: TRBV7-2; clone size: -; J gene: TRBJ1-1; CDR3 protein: CASSSTGTSTEAFF; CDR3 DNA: TGTGCCAGCAGCTCGACAGGGACGAGCACTGAAGCTTTCTTT
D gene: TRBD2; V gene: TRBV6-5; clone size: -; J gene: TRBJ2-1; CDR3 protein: CASSPGLAGANEQFF; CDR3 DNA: TGTGCCAGCAGCCCGGGACTAGCGGGAGCCAATGAGCAGTTCTTC
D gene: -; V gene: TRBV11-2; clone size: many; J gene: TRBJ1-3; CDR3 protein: CASSPHRGEGNTIYF; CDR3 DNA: TGTGCCAGCAGCCCCCACCGTGGGGAAGGAAACACCATATATTTT
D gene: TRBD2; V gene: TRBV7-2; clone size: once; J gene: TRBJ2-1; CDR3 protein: CASSFSSGRNNEQFF; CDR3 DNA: TGTGCCAGCAGCTTTTCTAGCGGGAGAAACAATGAGCAGTTCTTC
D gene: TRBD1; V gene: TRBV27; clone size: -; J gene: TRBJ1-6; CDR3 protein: CASSYRDRANSPLHF; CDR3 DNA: TGTGCCAGCAGTTACCGGGACAGGGCAAATTCACCCCTCCACTTT
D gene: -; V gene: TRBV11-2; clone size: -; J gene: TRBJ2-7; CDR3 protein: CASSLAPGRTYEQYF; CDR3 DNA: TGTGCCAGCAGCTTAGCCCCTGGAAGGACCTACGAGCAGTACTTC
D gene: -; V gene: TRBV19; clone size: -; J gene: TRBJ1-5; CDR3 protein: CASSIYGTAGRPQHF; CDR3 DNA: TGTGCCAGTAGTATCTATGGCACCGCGGGTCGGCCCCAGCATTTT
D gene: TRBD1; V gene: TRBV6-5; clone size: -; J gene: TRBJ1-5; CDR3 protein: CASRSGTGIYQPQHF; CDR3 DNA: TGTGCCAGCAGATCCGGGACAGGGATTTATCAGCCCCAGCATTTT
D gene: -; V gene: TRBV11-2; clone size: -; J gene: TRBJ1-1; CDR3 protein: CASSLAEGRGTEAFF; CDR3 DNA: TGTGCCAGCAGCTTAGCGGAGGGGCGCGGCACTGAAGCTTTCTTT
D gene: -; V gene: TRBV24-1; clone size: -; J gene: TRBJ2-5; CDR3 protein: CATSDLRAGVGETQYF; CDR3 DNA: TGTGCCACCAGTGATTTACGGGCCGGAGTCGGCGAGACCCAGTACTTC
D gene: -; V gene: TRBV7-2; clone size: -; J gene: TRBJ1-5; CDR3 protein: CASSLDQGRNQPQHF; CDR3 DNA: TGTGCCAGCAGCTTAGATCAGGGGCGCAATCAGCCCCAGCATTTT
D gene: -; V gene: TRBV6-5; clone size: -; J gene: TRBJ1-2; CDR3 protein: CASSYSTGARGYTF; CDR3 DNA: TGTGCCAGCAGTTACTCGACCGGGGCTAGGGGCTACACCTTC
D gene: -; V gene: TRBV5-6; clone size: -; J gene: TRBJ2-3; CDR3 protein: CASSFGLPPRDTQYF; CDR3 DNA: TGTGCCAGCAGCTTCGGACTCCCTCCCCGAGATACGCAGTATTTT
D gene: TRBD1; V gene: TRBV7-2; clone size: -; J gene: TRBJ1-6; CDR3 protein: CASSLGQGRSNSPLHF; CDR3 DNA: TGTGCCAGCAGCTTAGGACAGGGGCGATCAAATTCACCCCTCCACTTT